The clone carrying this T cell receptor beta chain was recorded a few times. This sample was taken from a study of blood T cell repertoires in COVID-19. Background on the study: The United States, Italy and Spain provided the acute and convalescent COVID-19 samples. From T cells, B-cell-depleted T cells, or PBMCs came the material, which was cDNA or gDNA.

Original data processing: Nucleated cell number was recorded as an estimate derived from reference gene primer amplification. Measured with immunoSEQ multiplex PCR; TCRdb has only the in-frame clones, and not every one. For V, J and clone size, that table is used; D and trimming come from the DNA. The sample carries about 140,000 clones, 65% to 85% recorded once. Germline values: CDR1 GTSNPN, CDR2 SVGIG (reference sequence). This CDR3 spans 14 amino acids. Trimming left V 3 bases short and J 8 bases short, with 14 bases between. The source is a woman aged 60 to 75 with acute or convalescent COVID-19. This chain links TRBV30 with TRBJ1-6; no clear D gene. The sequencing sample was made of peripheral blood. The CDR3 sequence is CAWRGGMTDSPLHF. CDR3 DNA: TGTGCCTGGAGGGGCGGGATGACCGATTCACCCCTCCACTTT.